This T cell receptor beta chain appears in the sequencing data of a study of shared clonotypes between healthy human individuals. This clone has only a few counts. Sequencing was performed with immunoSEQ multiplex PCR; in TCRdb, only in-frame clones are kept and a portion is missing. This table holds around 1 million clones, roughly 72% found once. Germline V gene lookup returns CDR1 SQVTM and CDR2 ANQGSEA. The CDR3 is 12 amino acids. Germline trimming cut 4 bases from V and 6 bases from J; bases unmatched to any gene: 3. Sequencing was done on a sample of memory CD4+ T cells sorted from blood. Subset reported: CD45RA-negative fraction. The chain links TRBV29-1 to TRBJ1-5; 7 nucleotides agree with TRBD1. The TCR comes from a man between 18 and 35 years old in good health. The CDR3 loop is CSVGEGAQPQHF. The CDR3 region has the DNA TGCAGCGTTGGAGAGGGGGCTCAGCCCCAGCATTTT.